A selection of T cell receptor beta chains follows, all from one sample in a study of Graves' ophthalmopathy and Graves' hyperthyroidism. TCRdb reprocessed the multiplex PCR reads via MiXCR and lists one record per CDR3 protein. The sample carries around 670,000 distinct CDR3 sequences, 35% to 50% recorded once. The specimen sequenced was peripheral blood. The receptor source for this set is an adult man with Graves' ophthalmopathy. Each CDR3 is given with its conserved first and last residue. The order of the fields is J gene, clone size, V gene, D gene, CDR3 DNA, CDR3 protein. D genes are given only for firm matches. Some rows mark clone size as missing; the rest say once, few, many or name a class of expanded clone.

j_gene: TRBJ2-7
abundance: .
v_gene: TRBV29-1
d_gene: TRBD2
CDR3nt: TGCAGCGGCATAGCGGGGCCCTACGAGCAGTACTTC
CDR3aa: CSGIAGPYEQYF

j_gene: TRBJ2-2
abundance: .
v_gene: TRBV19
d_gene: .
CDR3nt: TGTGCCAGTAGTACATACACTAGCTCCCTAAACACCGGGGAGCTGTTTTTT
CDR3aa: CASSTYTSSLNTGELFF

j_gene: TRBJ2-7
abundance: few
v_gene: TRBV10-2
d_gene: TRBD1
CDR3nt: TGCGCCAGCAGCCGACAGGGGGGGAGCTACTACGAGCAGTACTTC
CDR3aa: CASSRQGGSYYEQYF

j_gene: TRBJ1-4
abundance: many
v_gene: TRBV25-1
d_gene: TRBD1
CDR3nt: TGTGCCAGCAGTAGACAGGGGGCTGATGAAAAACTGTTTTTT
CDR3aa: CASSRQGADEKLFF

j_gene: TRBJ1-2
abundance: .
v_gene: TRBV6-6
d_gene: TRBD1
CDR3nt: TGTGCCAGCATCGGGACAGGGGGGGCGGGAGGCTACACCTTC
CDR3aa: CASIGTGGAGGYTF

j_gene: TRBJ1-2
abundance: many
v_gene: TRBV19
d_gene: .
CDR3nt: TGTGCCAGTAGTAACCGGGACACATGGCGTGGCTACACCTTC
CDR3aa: CASSNRDTWRGYTF

j_gene: TRBJ2-7
abundance: .
v_gene: TRBV6-4
d_gene: .
CDR3nt: TGTGCCAGCAGTTCGGGGCCGCCCGAGCAGTACTTC
CDR3aa: CASSSGPPEQYF

j_gene: TRBJ1-2
abundance: once
v_gene: TRBV29-1
d_gene: TRBD1
CDR3nt: TGCAGCGCCGAACAGGGGCGATCCTATGGCTACACCTTC
CDR3aa: CSAEQGRSYGYTF

j_gene: TRBJ1-2
abundance: .
v_gene: TRBV29-1
d_gene: .
CDR3nt: TGCAGTGCTAGTCAGGGCGTCGGCTACACCTTC
CDR3aa: CSASQGVGYTF

j_gene: TRBJ2-7
abundance: .
v_gene: TRBV25-1
d_gene: .
CDR3nt: TGTGCCAGCAGAGCCGGAACAGGGCTCGGCGAGCAGTACTTC
CDR3aa: CASRAGTGLGEQYF

j_gene: TRBJ1-4
abundance: .
v_gene: TRBV10-3
d_gene: .
CDR3nt: TGTGCCAGCAGTCCGCCGGGACGAAATGAAAAACTGTTTTTT
CDR3aa: CASSPPGRNEKLFF

j_gene: TRBJ1-5
abundance: .
v_gene: TRBV10-3
d_gene: .
CDR3nt: TGTGCCAGCAGTTTAGTGGCAGGGAGGAGTCAGCCCCAGCATTTT
CDR3aa: CASSLVAGRSQPQHF

j_gene: TRBJ1-2
abundance: .
v_gene: TRBV7-9
d_gene: .
CDR3nt: TGTGCCAGCAGCCAGACGGGTCATGGCTACACCTTC
CDR3aa: CASSQTGHGYTF

j_gene: TRBJ2-5
abundance: .
v_gene: TRBV7-2
d_gene: .
CDR3nt: TGTGCCAGCAGCCGGCCAGGAGCGGAGACCCAGTACTTC
CDR3aa: CASSRPGAETQYF

j_gene: TRBJ1-5
abundance: many
v_gene: TRBV2
d_gene: .
CDR3nt: TGTGCCAGCAGTGCATCTGGATATCAGCCCCAGCATTTT
CDR3aa: CASSASGYQPQHF

j_gene: TRBJ2-5
abundance: few
v_gene: TRBV24-1
d_gene: .
CDR3nt: TGTGCCACCAGTGATCCGAAAAGGGCCCAAGAGACCCAGTACTTC
CDR3aa: CATSDPKRAQETQYF

j_gene: TRBJ1-1
abundance: .
v_gene: TRBV5-5
d_gene: .
CDR3nt: TGTGCCAGCAGCTTCGGGGGAGTCACTGAAGCTTTCTTT
CDR3aa: CASSFGGVTEAFF

j_gene: TRBJ2-7
abundance: .
v_gene: TRBV7-9
d_gene: TRBD1
CDR3nt: TGTGCCAGCAGCCCAGGCGGGACAGGGAAGACCGAGCAGTACTTC
CDR3aa: CASSPGGTGKTEQYF

j_gene: TRBJ2-5
abundance: .
v_gene: TRBV7-2
d_gene: .
CDR3nt: TGTGCCAGCAGCTTAGCGCGGACTCAAGAGACCCAGTACTTC
CDR3aa: CASSLARTQETQYF

j_gene: TRBJ1-5
abundance: few
v_gene: TRBV24-1
d_gene: TRBD1
CDR3nt: TGTGCCACCAGTGACCCAGGGACAGGGTTCAATCAGCCCCAGCATTTT
CDR3aa: CATSDPGTGFNQPQHF

j_gene: TRBJ1-1
abundance: many
v_gene: TRBV29-1
d_gene: TRBD1
CDR3nt: TGCAGCGTTCGGACAGGGGGCCGTAACACTGAAGCTTTCTTT
CDR3aa: CSVRTGGRNTEAFF

j_gene: TRBJ1-2
abundance: .
v_gene: TRBV9
d_gene: .
CDR3nt: .
CDR3aa: CASSFGTGAGNTF

j_gene: TRBJ1-2
abundance: .
v_gene: TRBV7-9
d_gene: .
CDR3nt: TGTGCCAGCAGCTCCCCATCGGACCGAAACTATGGCTACACCTTC
CDR3aa: CASSSPSDRNYGYTF

j_gene: TRBJ2-7
abundance: .
v_gene: TRBV15
d_gene: .
CDR3nt: TGTGCCACCAGCAGTAAATACGGGCAGTACTTC
CDR3aa: CATSSKYGQYF

j_gene: TRBJ2-2
abundance: once
v_gene: TRBV7-2
d_gene: TRBD2
CDR3nt: TGTGCCAGCAGCAAAGTCCCGGGACTAGCGGGACCCGGGGAGCTGTTTTTT
CDR3aa: CASSKVPGLAGPGELFF

j_gene: TRBJ2-6
abundance: .
v_gene: TRBV7-9
d_gene: .
CDR3nt: TGTGCCAGCAGCGGATCGACAGCTTCTGGGGCCAACGTCCTGACTTTC
CDR3aa: CASSGSTASGANVLTF

j_gene: TRBJ2-5
abundance: many
v_gene: TRBV20-1
d_gene: .
CDR3nt: TGCAGTGCTAGGCTCCTCGAAGAGACCCAGTACTTC
CDR3aa: CSARLLEETQYF

j_gene: TRBJ2-2
abundance: .
v_gene: TRBV25-1
d_gene: .
CDR3nt: TGTGCCAGCAGACAGTTCCTATCGGGCACCGGGGAGCTGTTTTTT
CDR3aa: CASRQFLSGTGELFF

j_gene: TRBJ1-5
abundance: .
v_gene: TRBV2
d_gene: .
CDR3nt: TGTGCCAGCAGTTACTCGATGTCATGGGCAGGGATCGGCCAGCCCCAGCATTTT
CDR3aa: CASSYSMSWAGIGQPQHF

j_gene: TRBJ2-7
abundance: few
v_gene: TRBV20-1
d_gene: .
CDR3nt: TGCAGTGCCGATCCCGGGGGCGGAAACGAGCAGTACTTC
CDR3aa: CSADPGGGNEQYF

j_gene: TRBJ1-5
abundance: .
v_gene: TRBV5-5
d_gene: .
CDR3nt: TGTGCCAGCAGCCCCATAGGTAGCAATCAGCCCCAGCATTTT
CDR3aa: CASSPIGSNQPQHF

j_gene: TRBJ2-3
abundance: .
v_gene: TRBV10-3
d_gene: .
CDR3nt: TGTGCCATCAGCGGGGGCACAGATACGCAGTATTTT
CDR3aa: CAISGGTDTQYF

j_gene: TRBJ1-5
abundance: once
v_gene: TRBV12-3/TRBV12-4
d_gene: .
CDR3nt: TGTGCCAGCAGCCCGCTTGGGGGTAGCAATCAGCCCCAGCATTTT
CDR3aa: CASSPLGGSNQPQHF

j_gene: TRBJ2-2
abundance: few
v_gene: TRBV19
d_gene: TRBD2
CDR3nt: TGTGCCAGTGCGGGGACTAGCCACACCGGGGAGCTGTTTTTT
CDR3aa: CASAGTSHTGELFF

j_gene: TRBJ1-1
abundance: .
v_gene: TRBV6-1
d_gene: .
CDR3nt: TGTGCCAGCAGTGAAGCGACTACAAACACTGAAGCTTTCTTT
CDR3aa: CASSEATTNTEAFF

j_gene: TRBJ2-7
abundance: .
v_gene: TRBV4-3
d_gene: .
CDR3nt: TGCGCCAGCAGCCAAAAAGGGGGGGACGAGCAGTACTTC
CDR3aa: CASSQKGGDEQYF

j_gene: TRBJ2-7
abundance: .
v_gene: TRBV2
d_gene: TRBD1
CDR3nt: TGTGCCAGCAGACCCGGGACAGCCCCCTACGAGCAGTACTTC
CDR3aa: CASRPGTAPYEQYF

j_gene: TRBJ2-7
abundance: .
v_gene: TRBV20-1
d_gene: .
CDR3nt: TGCAGTGCCGGGACGGGGGCGTCTGAGCAGTACTTC
CDR3aa: CSAGTGASEQYF

j_gene: TRBJ2-7
abundance: few
v_gene: TRBV20-1
d_gene: .
CDR3nt: TGCAGTGCTAGCAAATCATACGAGCAGTACTTC
CDR3aa: CSASKSYEQYF

j_gene: TRBJ2-5
abundance: many
v_gene: TRBV29-1
d_gene: TRBD1
CDR3nt: TGCAGCGTCCGCAGGGGGGAGACCCAGTACTTC
CDR3aa: CSVRRGETQYF

j_gene: TRBJ2-3
abundance: .
v_gene: TRBV10-3
d_gene: TRBD1
CDR3nt: TGTGCCATCGCAGACAGGGAAGATACGCAGTATTTT
CDR3aa: CAIADREDTQYF

j_gene: TRBJ1-1
abundance: .
v_gene: TRBV11-2
d_gene: .
CDR3nt: TGTGCCTGGAGGAACACGAACACTGAAGCTTTCTTT
CDR3aa: CAWRNTNTEAFF

j_gene: TRBJ1-6
abundance: .
v_gene: TRBV7-2
d_gene: .
CDR3nt: TGTGCCAGCACCTCCATGACAGAGAATTCACCCCTCCACTTT
CDR3aa: CASTSMTENSPLHF

j_gene: TRBJ1-2
abundance: many
v_gene: TRBV6-2/TRBV6-3
d_gene: .
CDR3nt: TGTGCCAGCAGCCCCAGGAGCCATGGCTACACCTTC
CDR3aa: CASSPRSHGYTF

j_gene: TRBJ1-2
abundance: .
v_gene: TRBV25-1
d_gene: TRBD1
CDR3nt: TGTGCCAGCAGTCCACGAGGGGCAGGGGGCGTATGCTATGGCTACACCTTC
CDR3aa: CASSPRGAGGVCYGYTF

j_gene: TRBJ1-2
abundance: few
v_gene: TRBV10-3
d_gene: .
CDR3nt: TGTGCCAGCAGTTACCGACAGGCAAGCTATGGCTACACCTTC
CDR3aa: CASSYRQASYGYTF

j_gene: TRBJ1-4
abundance: .
v_gene: TRBV20-1
d_gene: TRBD1
CDR3nt: TGCAGTGCTAGAGATCTCGACAGGGGGAATGAAAAACTGTTTTTT
CDR3aa: CSARDLDRGNEKLFF

j_gene: TRBJ1-2
abundance: .
v_gene: TRBV7-6
d_gene: TRBD1
CDR3nt: TGTGTCATCAGCGAAACCACAGGGGCAGCTCTTCTCTATGGCTACACCTTC
CDR3aa: CVISETTGAALLYGYTF

j_gene: TRBJ1-5
abundance: .
v_gene: TRBV24-1
d_gene: TRBD1
CDR3nt: TGTGCCACCAGTGATGGAAACAGGGGGATCTACGAGCATTTT
CDR3aa: CATSDGNRGIYEHF

j_gene: TRBJ1-1
abundance: many
v_gene: TRBV7-9
d_gene: .
CDR3nt: TGTGCCAGCAGCTTCGGAACGGATAGGGTGAACACTGAAGCTTTCTTT
CDR3aa: CASSFGTDRVNTEAFF

j_gene: TRBJ1-1
abundance: many
v_gene: TRBV7-2
d_gene: TRBD1
CDR3nt: TGTGCCAGCAGTACGGACAGGGTCGGGAAAGCTTTCTTT
CDR3aa: CASSTDRVGKAFF

j_gene: TRBJ2-7
abundance: .
v_gene: TRBV20-1
d_gene: TRBD2
CDR3nt: TGCAGTGCTAGAGATGTACTAGCGGTGACCTACGAGCAGTACTTC
CDR3aa: CSARDVLAVTYEQYF

j_gene: TRBJ2-7
abundance: few
v_gene: TRBV2
d_gene: .
CDR3nt: TGTGCCAGCAGTTCGACCTCAGGGGTGTTGGTCTACGAGCAGTACTTC
CDR3aa: CASSSTSGVLVYEQYF

j_gene: TRBJ1-5
abundance: .
v_gene: TRBV24-1
d_gene: .
CDR3nt: TGTGCCATCCCCACCCGGGACCGCGAGAATCAGCCCCAGCATTTT
CDR3aa: CAIPTRDRENQPQHF

j_gene: TRBJ1-2
abundance: .
v_gene: TRBV7-6
d_gene: TRBD1
CDR3nt: TGTGCCAGCAGCCAACGGTCGGGACAGGGGGAATTTGGCTACACCTTC
CDR3aa: CASSQRSGQGEFGYTF

j_gene: TRBJ2-7
abundance: .
v_gene: TRBV7-2
d_gene: .
CDR3nt: TGTGCCAGCACCCCCCACCGGGGTTACGAGCAGTACTTC
CDR3aa: CASTPHRGYEQYF

j_gene: TRBJ1-4
abundance: few
v_gene: TRBV6-1
d_gene: TRBD1
CDR3nt: TGTGCCAGCAGTGAAGTGCGGACAGGGCGTGAAAAACTGTTTTTT
CDR3aa: CASSEVRTGREKLFF

j_gene: TRBJ1-1
abundance: few
v_gene: TRBV20-1
d_gene: .
CDR3nt: TGCAGTGCCGAAAGATCAGTGAACACTGAAGCTTTCTTT
CDR3aa: CSAERSVNTEAFF